This T cell receptor beta chain is from a study of blood T cell repertoires in COVID-19. Overall study context: T cells, B-cell-depleted T cells, or PBMCs supplied cDNA or gDNA.

Germline CDR1 is MDHEN and CDR2 is SYDVKM. The J segment lost 7 bases and the V segment lost 3 bases, leaving 10 bases of the junction unmatched. The CDR3 has 15 amino acids. Assay used: immunoSEQ multiplex PCR; TCRdb lists only in-frame clones, some missing. The sample carries about 240,000 clones, approximately 83% recorded once. Sequencing was carried out using peripheral blood. The chain links TRBV28 to TRBJ2-7; 9 nucleotides agree with TRBD1. This clonotype was sampled from a woman older than 75 with acute or convalescent COVID-19. The CDR3 is CASSFTVQGAEEQYF. CDR3 DNA: TGTGCCAGCAGTTTTACGGTACAGGGGGCGGAGGAGCAGTACTTC.